The T cell receptor beta chain under discussion was sequenced for a study of control samples from healthy donors and cancer patients. Libraries were prepared by immunoSEQ multiplex PCR; TCRdb keeps only in-frame clonotypes and omits some of them. The top ten clones hold over 3.5% of a sample with about 170,000 clones, 85% to 95% of them seen once. The CDR3 sequence is 16 residues long. Germline V gene lookup returns CDR1 MNHEY and CDR2 SVGAGI. V lost 4 bases, J lost 3 bases, and 16 bases lay in between. The chain recombines TRBV6-5 with TRBJ1-5; D is unclear. The origin of this receptor is a woman aged 55-75 years in good health. Sequences were obtained from blood. CDR3 sequence: CASSSLSDGINQPQHF. CDR3 bases: TGTGCCAGCAGTTCCCTCTCGGACGGAATCAATCAGCCCCAGCATTTT.